The T cell receptor (beta chain) described here comes from a study of T cell changes during pregnancy in multiple sclerosis. Here immunoSEQ multiplex PCR was the method, and the copy in TCRdb shows in-frame clones only, minus some. The table has around 60,000 clones, 93% seen once; the top ten hold around 1.8%. This TCR was recovered from a female donor with multiple sclerosis, enrolled in a pregnancy study. Sequencing was performed on peripheral blood, taken after pregnancy.

The CDR3 region is CAWSSQKNIQYF. The CDR3 bases are TGTGCCTGGAGTAGTCAGAAAAACATTCAGTACTTC. The chain uses TRBV30 and TRBJ2-4; D is uncertain. CDR1 and CDR2 (germline): GTSNPN, SVGIG (reference sequence). The ends were cut back, 2 bases at V and 4 bases at J, with 6 bases in the middle. There are 12 residues in the CDR3.